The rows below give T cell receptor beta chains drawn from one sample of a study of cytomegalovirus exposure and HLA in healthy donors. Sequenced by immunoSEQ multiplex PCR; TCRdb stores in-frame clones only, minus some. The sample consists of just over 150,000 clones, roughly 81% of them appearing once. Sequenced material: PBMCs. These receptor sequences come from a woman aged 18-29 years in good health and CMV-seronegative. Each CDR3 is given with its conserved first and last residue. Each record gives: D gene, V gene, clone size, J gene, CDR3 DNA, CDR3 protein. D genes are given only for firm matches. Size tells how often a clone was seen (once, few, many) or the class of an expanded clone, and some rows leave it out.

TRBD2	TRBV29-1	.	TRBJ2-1	TGCAGCGTTGAAGATTTGGCTAGCGGGAGGGATGAGCAGTTCTTC	CSVEDLASGRDEQFF
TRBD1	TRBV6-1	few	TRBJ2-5	TGTGCCACCTCCGGGACAGCTCAAGAGACCCAGTACTTC	CATSGTAQETQYF
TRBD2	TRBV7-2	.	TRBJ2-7	TGTGCCAGCAGCTTAGGGCGGGAGAGGGGCGAGCAGTACTTC	CASSLGRERGEQYF
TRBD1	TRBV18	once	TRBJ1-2	TGTGCCAGCTCCCGATCGACAGGGGGAAACTATGGCTACACCTTC	CASSRSTGGNYGYTF
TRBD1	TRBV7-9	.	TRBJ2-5	TGTGCCAGCAGCCCCGTCCGAGGGACAGGGGGAGAGACCCAGTACTTC	CASSPVRGTGGETQYF
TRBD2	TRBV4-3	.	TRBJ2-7	TGCGCCAGCAGCCAAGAAACGGGAGGAACCGTCTACGAGCAGTACTTC	CASSQETGGTVYEQYF
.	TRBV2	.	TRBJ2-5	TGTGCCAGCAGTAAAGACAGGAGCCAAGAGACCCAGTACTTC	CASSKDRSQETQYF
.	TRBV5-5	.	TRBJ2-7	TGTGCCAGCAGCGGAGGGGACGGAGCCTACGAGCAGTACTTC	CASSGGDGAYEQYF
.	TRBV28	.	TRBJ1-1	TGTGCCAGCAGTCCCCCCCCTGCTCATCGGGGGGCTTTCTTT	CASSPPPAHRGAFF
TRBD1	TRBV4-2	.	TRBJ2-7	TGTGCCAGCAGCGGAGAAGGGGTAAACAGGGGGCTCTACGAGCAGTACTTC	CASSGEGVNRGLYEQYF
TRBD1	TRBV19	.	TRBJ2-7	TGTGCCAGTAGTATAACAGGGGGCGAGACCTACGAGCAGTACTTC	CASSITGGETYEQYF
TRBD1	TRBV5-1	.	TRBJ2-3	TGCGCCAGCAGCTTGGCCTTAACAGGGGTTAGCACAGATACGCAGTATTTT	CASSLALTGVSTDTQYF
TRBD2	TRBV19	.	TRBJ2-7	TGTGCCAGTAGTACCGCTTCTGCGGGAGGCGAGCAGTACTTC	CASSTASAGGEQYF
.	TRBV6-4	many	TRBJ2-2	TGTGCCAGCAGTGCTACTAGCACCGGGGAGCTGTTTTTT	CASSATSTGELFF
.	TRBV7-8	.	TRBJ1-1	TGTGCCAGCAGAAGATTTCAGGTCGGAGGCACTGAAGCTTTCTTT	CASRRFQVGGTEAFF
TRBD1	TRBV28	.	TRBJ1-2	TGTGCCAGCAGTTGGGACAGGGGTTCGTGGTACACCTTC	CASSWDRGSWYTF
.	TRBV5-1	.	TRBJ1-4	TGCGCCAGCAGCTTGGCCTCGGGGGGGATTAATGAAAAACTGTTTTTT	CASSLASGGINEKLFF
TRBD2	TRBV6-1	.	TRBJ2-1	TGTGCCAGCAGTGAGCGGACTAGCGGGAGGGTTGGCGATGAGCAGTTCTTC	CASSERTSGRVGDEQFF
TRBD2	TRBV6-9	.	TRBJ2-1	TGTGCCAGCAGTTGGGATTTTAGCGGGAGGAGGACCTACAATGAGCAGTTCTTC	CASSWDFSGRRTYNEQFF
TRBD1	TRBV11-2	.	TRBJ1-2	TGTGCCAGCAGCTTAGGGGCGGCAGGGGGTTTCTATGGCTACACCTTC	CASSLGAAGGFYGYTF
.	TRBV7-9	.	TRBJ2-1	TGTTCCAGCAGCTTAGTCCTAGGGGGAACCTACAATGAGCAGTTCTTC	CSSSLVLGGTYNEQFF
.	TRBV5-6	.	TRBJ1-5	TGTGCCAGCAGCTTATCGGGTCTGCGCAATCAGCCCCAGCATTTT	CASSLSGLRNQPQHF
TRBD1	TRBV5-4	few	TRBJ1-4	TGTGCCAGCAGCCAGGGAAAAGAGACAGGGGATGAAAAACTGTTTTTT	CASSQGKETGDEKLFF
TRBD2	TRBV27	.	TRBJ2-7	TGTGCCAGCGCAGCGGGGGTTGGCTACGAGCAGTACTTC	CASAAGVGYEQYF
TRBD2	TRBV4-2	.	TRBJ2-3	TGTGCCAGCAGCCAAGAGACCTCAGCGGGGGGCACAGGTACGCAGTATTTT	CASSQETSAGGTGTQYF
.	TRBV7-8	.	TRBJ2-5	TGTGCCAGCAGCCACCGGGATCGAGGAGAGACCCAGTACTTC	CASSHRDRGETQYF
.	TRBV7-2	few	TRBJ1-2	TGTGCCAGCAGCCCCGACAGGAACTATGGCTACACCTTC	CASSPDRNYGYTF
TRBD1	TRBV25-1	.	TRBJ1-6	TGTGCCAGCAGGGGGGGACAGGATAATTCACCCCTCCACTTT	CASRGGQDNSPLHF
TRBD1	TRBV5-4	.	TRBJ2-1	TGTGCCAGTCGGGACAGGTCCTACAATGAGCAGTTCTTC	CASRDRSYNEQFF
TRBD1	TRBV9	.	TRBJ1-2	TGTGCCAGCAGCACAGGGGATGGCTACACCTTC	CASSTGDGYTF
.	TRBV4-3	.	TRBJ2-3	TGCGCCAGCAGCCAAGAAAGGGGTCCGCAGTATTTT	CASSQERGPQYF
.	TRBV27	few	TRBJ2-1	TGTGCCAGCAGTTTATCGAAGGGGCTGGGCCGAATCTTC	CASSLSKGLGRIF
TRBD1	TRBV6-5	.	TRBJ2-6	TGTGCCACCGGTGACAGGGGACTTGGGGCCAACGTCCTGACTTTC	CATGDRGLGANVLTF
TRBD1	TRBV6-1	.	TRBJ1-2	TGTGCCAGCACCTTGGGACAGGGTAATGGTGGCTACACCTTC	CASTLGQGNGGYTF
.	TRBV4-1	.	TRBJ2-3	TGCGCCAGCAGCCGGTCCAGAGATACGCAGTATTTT	CASSRSRDTQYF
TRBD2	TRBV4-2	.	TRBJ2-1	TGTGCCAGCAGCCGAATCCCGGGACTAGAGGACAATGAGCAGTTCTTC	CASSRIPGLEDNEQFF
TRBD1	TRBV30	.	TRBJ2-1	TGTGCCTGGAGTTTTGGACAGGTAGGTGAGCAGTTCTTC	CAWSFGQVGEQFF
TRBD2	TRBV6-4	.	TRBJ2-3	TGTGCCAGCAGTGACCGGGGGGTCGATACGCAGTATTTT	CASSDRGVDTQYF
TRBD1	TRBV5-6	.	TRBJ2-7	TGTGCCAGCAGCTTGGGACAGGGCCCTTACGAGCAGTACTTC	CASSLGQGPYEQYF
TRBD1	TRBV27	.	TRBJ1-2	TGTGCCAGCAGTTTATTGTGGCAGGGGGCAGTTAACTATGGCTACACCTTC	CASSLLWQGAVNYGYTF
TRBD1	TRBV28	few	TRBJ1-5	TGTGCCAGCAGCAGAGGGACAGAAAATCAGCCCCAGCATTTT	CASSRGTENQPQHF
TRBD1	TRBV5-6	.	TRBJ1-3	TGTGCCAGCAGCTTGGTGGCAGGGGGCGGCCCCGCTGGAAACACCATATATTTT	CASSLVAGGGPAGNTIYF
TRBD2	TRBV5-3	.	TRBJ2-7	TGTGCCAGAAGCTTGGTCCCCGGCGGGAGAGTTTACTACGAGCAGTACTTC	CARSLVPGGRVYYEQYF
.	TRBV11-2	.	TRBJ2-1	TGTGCCAGCAGCCCGAGGGCTGGGAATGAGCAGTTCTTC	CASSPRAGNEQFF
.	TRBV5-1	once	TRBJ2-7	TGCGCCAGCAGCTTGGAAGGGGTCGAGCAGTACTTC	CASSLEGVEQYF
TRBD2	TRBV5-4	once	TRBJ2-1	TGTGCCAGCAGCTTGGAAGTTGGGCCCGGGGGGTACAATGAGCAGTTCTTC	CASSLEVGPGGYNEQFF
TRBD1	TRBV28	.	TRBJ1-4	TGTGCCAGCAGTTTACCGGCAGGGGGCTATGAAAAACTGTTTTTT	CASSLPAGGYEKLFF
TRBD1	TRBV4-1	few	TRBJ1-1	TGCGCCAGCAGCCAAAGAAACACAGGGGGCACTGAAGCTTTCTTT	CASSQRNTGGTEAFF
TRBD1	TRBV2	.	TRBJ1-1	TGTGCCAGCAGTGAACAGGGACAGCCACCGCGTGTACCAGCTTTCTTT	CASSEQGQPPRVPAFF
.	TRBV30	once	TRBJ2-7	TGTGCCTGGAGTGGCGGGGTTTCCGAGCAGTACTTC	CAWSGGVSEQYF